One and the same sample provided the 21 T cell receptor beta chains below, sequenced in a study of OX40 agonist ivuxolimab in advanced cancers. The repertoire was sequenced with immunoSEQ multiplex PCR; TCRdb's copy has only in-frame clones and lacks some. The repertoire has over 30,000 clones, roughly 84% of them found once; the top ten carry roughly 15%. The sample in question was CD4+ or CD8+ T cells sorted from blood, obtained in a trial of the OX40 agonist ivuxolimab. These receptor sequences come from an adult with an advanced solid tumor such as melanoma, head and neck, liver or kidney cancer.

This clone came up a few times. This chain uses TRBV5-6 with TRBJ2-1, with 9 bases lining up with TRBD2. CDR1 SGHDT and CDR2 YYEEEE come from the germline V gene. V lost 1 base, J lost 5 bases, and 16 bases stayed unmatched. This CDR3 has 19 residues. The CDR3 here is CASSLIRELAGVFNNEQFF. CDR3 DNA: TGTGCCAGCAGCTTGATCCGGGAGTTAGCGGGAGTTTTTAACAATGAGCAGTTCTTC.

The genes are TRBV14 and TRBJ2-1, with TRBD2 matching over 7 bases. The CDR3 length is 17 residues. Germline CDR1 is SGHDN and CDR2 is FVKESK. The V gene end was trimmed by 1 base and the J gene end by 0 bases; junction bases not matched to a gene: 6. As DNA, the CDR3 is TGTGCCAGCAGCCAAGGAGGACTAGTCAACTCCTACAATGAGCAGTTCTTC. Translating gives CASSQGGLVNSYNEQFF.

This clone came up once. The chain uses TRBV27 and TRBJ2-3, with 7 positions matching TRBD2. The CDR3 extends over 15 amino acids. The V gene's germline CDR1 is MNHEY and CDR2 SMNVEV (reference sequence). The trim removed 2 bases at V and 3 bases at J, leaving 5 bases unmatched. The CDR3 spells CASSLRGVETDTQYF. DNA of the CDR3: TGTGCCAGCAGTTTACGGGGGGTCGAAACAGATACGCAGTATTTT.

The chain employs TRBV28 and TRBJ1-5; perhaps TRBD1 as D (5 bases). Trimming pared 7 bases from V and 4 bases from J, leaving 23 bases between. The CDR3 runs 17 residues. CDR1 is MDHEN and CDR2 is SYDVKM in the germline V gene. In DNA form, the CDR3 reads TGTGCCAGCACTCCCCCGGCAGGGTTAGAGTTTAATCAGCCCCAGCATTTT. Residues: CASTPPAGLEFNQPQHF.

The V gene is TRBV6-5, the J gene TRBJ2-5; the D gene is possibly TRBD1 (5 bases). The J call may be faulty, since TRBJ2-7 better matches the DNA end. Germline-derived CDR1 and CDR2 are MNHEY and SVGAGI. CDR3 size: 14 residues. The CDR3 DNA is TGTGCCAGCCCTACTCTGCAGGGTTCCTACGAGCAGTACTTC. Protein product: CASPTLQGSYEQYF.

The chain carries TRBV28 and TRBJ2-7, with 8 positions matching TRBD1. The trim removed 6 bases at V and 2 bases at J, leaving 24 bases unmatched. The CDR3 is 20 amino acids. Germline V gives CDR1 MDHEN, CDR2 SYDVKM. This CDR3 reads CASSLRQGLARRRETYEQYF. CDR3 nucleotide sequence: TGTGCCAGCAGCCTTAGACAGGGGCTCGCGCGTAGGCGAGAGACCTACGAGCAGTACTTC.

The V gene is TRBV6-6, the J gene TRBJ2-5; 8 bases map to TRBD2. In germline, CDR1 is MNHNY, CDR2 SVGAGI (reference sequence). V dropped 6 bases and J dropped 9; count of bases not matched to a gene: 12. The CDR3 is 14 amino acids. CDR3 residues: CASSQAGGVQAQYF. CDR3 sequence (DNA): TGTGCCAGCAGCCAGGCGGGGGGCGTTCAGGCCCAGTACTTC.

The chain carries TRBV5-6 and TRBJ1-1; D gene ambiguous. Trimming cost V 0 bases and J 4 bases, with 7 bases left between them. Looked up from germline, CDR1 is SGHDT and CDR2 is YYEEEE. The CDR3 consists of 13 residues. CDR3 sequence: CASSLGRGTEAFF. The DNA for the CDR3 is TGTGCCAGCAGCTTGGGTCGTGGCACTGAAGCTTTCTTT. The entire variable domain, with the rest obtained from reference TRBV5-6 and TRBJ1-1, is as follows: DAGVTQSPTHLIKTRGQQVTLRCSPKSGHDTVSWYQQALGQGPQFIFQYYEEEERQRGNFPDRFSGHQFPNYSSELNVNALLLGDSALYLCASSLGRGTEAFFGQGTRLTVV.

The V gene is TRBV18, the J gene TRBJ2-2; possibly TRBD2 for D (6 bases). Germline CDR1 is KGHSH and CDR2 is LQKENI. V was pared by 0 bases and J by 5 bases, with 13 bases between. The CDR3 consists of 16 residues. The CDR3 here is CASSPPSREWTGELFF. In DNA, the CDR3 is TGTGCCAGCTCACCACCGAGCCGGGAGTGGACCGGGGAGCTGTTTTTT.

This chain connects TRBV29-1 to TRBJ2-7; D may correspond to TRBD1 or TRBD2 (5 bases each). V was cut by 3 bases and J by 4 bases, with 13 bases left in between. The germline gives CDR1 SQVTM, CDR2 ANQGSEA. CDR3 length equals 13 residues. For the CDR3, the DNA is TGCAGCGTTGAGGGGGTGAGCGCTTACGAGCAGTACTTC. Encoded protein: CSVEGVSAYEQYF.

The gene calls are TRBV28 and TRBJ1-1; D is perhaps TRBD1 (6 bases). V lost 0 bases, J lost 5 bases, and 7 bases lay in between. Germline CDR1 is MDHEN and CDR2 is SYDVKM. The length of the CDR3 is 13 residues. The CDR3: CASSLWQGTEAFF. In DNA form, the CDR3 reads TGTGCCAGCAGTTTATGGCAGGGGACTGAAGCTTTCTTT.

This chain joins TRBV11-2 and TRBJ2-1; unclear D gene. The CDR3 has 12 residues. Deletions cut 3 bases from V and 6 bases from J, with 6 bases between. From germline, CDR1 is SGHAT and CDR2 FQNNGV. The DNA for the CDR3 is TGTGCCAGCAGCTTGGATTTCAATGAGCAGTTCTTC. It translates to CASSLDFNEQFF.

The chain recombines TRBV28 with TRBJ2-3, with 7 bases fitting TRBD1. Losses at the gene ends were 6 bases for V and 9 bases for J; bases not matched to a gene: 9. The CDR3 consists of 13 residues. Germline CDR1 and CDR2: MDHEN and SYDVKM. Here the CDR3 reads CASSPGRQGTQYF. The CDR3 region has the DNA TGTGCCAGCAGCCCAGGGAGACAGGGAACGCAGTATTTT.

In its sample, this clone is medium-sized (0.01 to 0.1%). The V call is TRBV18, the J call TRBJ1-3, with a weak D call TRBD1 (5 bases). CDR1 is KGHSH and CDR2 is LQKENI in the germline V gene. Trimming cost V 3 bases and J 4 bases, with 19 bases left between them. The CDR3 runs to 17 residues. The CDR3 DNA follows: TGTGCCAGCTCACCGAGTTTAGGGGCAGCCTCAGGAAACACCATATATTTT. The encoded protein is CASSPSLGAASGNTIYF.

The chain carries TRBV9 and TRBJ1-5; D is ambiguous. V dropped 0 bases and J dropped 4 bases, with 11 bases sitting between them. The CDR3 loop spans 15 amino acids. Looked up from germline, CDR1 is SGDLS and CDR2 is YYNGEE. The CDR3 DNA is TGTGCCAGCAGCGTAGATGGGGTCGGGAATCAGCCCCAGCATTTT. Amino acid sequence: CASSVDGVGNQPQHF.

This chain links TRBV5-1 with TRBJ2-7; the match to TRBD2 covers 7 bases. This CDR3 comprises 15 residues. Trimming cost V 4 bases and J 4 bases; bases outside gene matches: 11. Germline CDR1 and CDR2: SGHRS and YFSETQ. For the CDR3, the DNA is TGCGCCAGCAGCGGGGGGGTCGGGCCGGAGTACGAGCAGTACTTC. Translated, it gives CASSGGVGPEYEQYF. Full variable domain (outside the CDR3, taken from reference TRBV5-1 and TRBJ2-7): KAGVTQTPRYLIKTRGQQVTLSCSPISGHRSVSWYQQTPGQGLQFLFEYFSETQRNKGNFPGRFSGRQFSNSRSEMNVSTLELGDSALYLCASSGGVGPEYEQYFGPGTRLTVT.

This chain uses TRBV19 with TRBJ1-2; possibly TRBD1 for D (5 bases). Germline V lookup: CDR1 LNHDA, CDR2 SQIVND (reference sequence). Trimming cost V 3 bases and J 7 bases, with 12 bases left between them. This CDR3 comprises 13 residues. The CDR3 loop is CASSIIRASGYTF. CDR3 bases: TGTGCCAGTAGTATCATCAGGGCTTCTGGCTACACCTTC.

With respect to this clone: The junction differs from germline at one of its ends, possibly a read error. V and J are TRBV15 and TRBJ2-7, with 10 bases that match TRBD2. Germline V gene data show CDR1 as LNHNV and CDR2 as YYDKDF (reference sequence). The CDR3 length is 14 residues. This chain's CDR3 is CATGRLAGSHEQYF. As DNA, the CDR3 is TGTGCCACCGGGAGACTAGCGGGCTCCCACGAGCAGTACTTC.

Comments on this clone: A read error may account for a junction end that differs from germline. The genes are TRBV6-5 and TRBJ2-7; no firm D call. The CDR3 has 11 residues. The germline V gene has CDR1 MNHEY and CDR2 SVGAGI. The CDR3 loop reads CASSEVAALRF. CDR3 bases: TGTGCCAGCAGTGAAGTTGCAGCCCTTCGCTTC.

V gene TRBV7-8 combines with J gene TRBJ2-7; the D is unclear. V lost 6 bases to trimming and J lost 6 bases, with 9 bases between them. Germline V lookup: CDR1 SGHVS, CDR2 FQNEAQ. The CDR3 is 11 residues long. In DNA form, the CDR3 reads TGTGCCAGCAGTCTTAGCAGCGAGCAGTACTTC. It codes for CASSLSSEQYF.

This clone was observed a single time. The CDR3 region is CASSIARPYEQYF. The CDR3 nucleotides read TGTGCCAGCAGCATCGCCCGACCCTACGAGCAGTACTTC. The rearrangement links TRBV11-2 to TRBJ2-7, with unresolved D. Germline V gene sequence: CDR1 SGHAT, CDR2 FQNNGV. This CDR3 is 13 amino acids long. The germline V and J ends were trimmed by 5 bases and 2 bases, with 10 bases remaining between them.